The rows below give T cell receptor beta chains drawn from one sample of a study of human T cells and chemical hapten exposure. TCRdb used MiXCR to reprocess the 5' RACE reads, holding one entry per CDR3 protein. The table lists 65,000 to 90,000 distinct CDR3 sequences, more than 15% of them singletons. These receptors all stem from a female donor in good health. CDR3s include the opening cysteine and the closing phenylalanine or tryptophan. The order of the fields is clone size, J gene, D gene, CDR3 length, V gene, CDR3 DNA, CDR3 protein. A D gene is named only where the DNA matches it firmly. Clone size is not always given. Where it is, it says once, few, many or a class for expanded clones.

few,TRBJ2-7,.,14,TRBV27,TGTGCCAGCAGTTTGGTAGGGGGACCCTACGAGCAGTACTTC,CASSLVGGPYEQYF
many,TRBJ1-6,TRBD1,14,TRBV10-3,TGTGCCATCAGCGAGGGGACAGTGAATTCACCCCTCCACTTT,CAISEGTVNSPLHF
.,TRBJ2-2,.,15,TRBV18,TGTGCCAGCTCACTCGGACCCCCCGACACCGGGGAGCTGTTTTTT,CASSLGPPDTGELFF
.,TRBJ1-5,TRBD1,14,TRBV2,TGTGCCAGCAGTGAAAGAGACAGGGCGGGTTTGAAGCATTTT,CASSERDRAGLKHF
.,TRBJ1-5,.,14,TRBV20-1,TGCAGTGCTAGAGCAGGGAATCAAAATCAGCCCCAGCATTTT,CSARAGNQNQPQHF
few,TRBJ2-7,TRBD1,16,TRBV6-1,TGTGCCAGCAGTGCTCGACAGGGGGCGGGCTCCTACGAGCAGTACTTC,CASSARQGAGSYEQYF
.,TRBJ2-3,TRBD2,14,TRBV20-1,TGCAGTGCTAGGCGCCCTAGCGGGGGGGATACGCAGTATTTT,CSARRPSGGDTQYF
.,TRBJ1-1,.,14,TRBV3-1,TGTGCCAGCAGCCAAGTCACAGGCAACACTGAAGCTTTCTTT,CASSQVTGNTEAFF
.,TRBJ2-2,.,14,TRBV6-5,TGTGCCAGCAGCGCTGGGACAAATACCGGGGAGCTGTTTTTT,CASSAGTNTGELFF
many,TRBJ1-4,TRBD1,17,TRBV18,TGTGCCAGCTCACCAACGGACAGGGGTGGGCTTAATGAAAAACTGTTTTTT,CASSPTDRGGLNEKLFF
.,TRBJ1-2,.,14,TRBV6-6,TGTGCCAGCAGTTACTGGGAGGCTAACTATGGCTACACCTTC,CASSYWEANYGYTF
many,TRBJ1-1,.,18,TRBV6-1,TGTGCCAGCAGTGAGCCCCTCGGACGGAGGGGTGTTAACACTGAAGCTTTCTTT,CASSEPLGRRGVNTEAFF
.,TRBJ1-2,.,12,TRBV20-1,TGCAGTGCTAGTCAAACAGGGAGAGGCTACACCTTC,CSASQTGRGYTF
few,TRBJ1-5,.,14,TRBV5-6,TGTGCCAGCAGCTTGGCGGCAGAGAATCAGCCCCAGCATTTT,CASSLAAENQPQHF
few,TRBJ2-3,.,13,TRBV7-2,TGTGCCAGCAGCCCTAACCGGCGTGATACGCAGTATTTT,CASSPNRRDTQYF
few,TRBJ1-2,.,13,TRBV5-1,TGCGCCAGCAGCTTGACAGGCGTCTATGGCTACACCTTC,CASSLTGVYGYTF
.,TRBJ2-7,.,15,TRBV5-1,TGCGCCAGCAGCTTTAGTGCACAGACCAACTACGAGCAGTACTTC,CASSFSAQTNYEQYF
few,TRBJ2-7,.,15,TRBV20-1,TGCAGTGCTAGAGAGACCGGCCCTCCAAACTACGAGCAGTACTTC,CSARETGPPNYEQYF
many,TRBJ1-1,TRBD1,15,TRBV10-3,TGTGCCATCAGTGCTACGGGACAGGCGAACACTGAAGCTTTCTTT,CAISATGQANTEAFF
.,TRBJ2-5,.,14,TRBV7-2,TGTGCCACCGGCCCTCTAAGGGGGACAGAGACCCAGTACTTC,CATGPLRGTETQYF
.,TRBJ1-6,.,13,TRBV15,TGTGCCACCAGCAGAACGGATAATTCACCCCTCCACTTT,CATSRTDNSPLHF
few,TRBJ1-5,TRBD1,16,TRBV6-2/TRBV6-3,TGTGCCAGCAGTTTCCGGGACAGGGGCAAAAATCAGCCCCAGCATTTT,CASSFRDRGKNQPQHF
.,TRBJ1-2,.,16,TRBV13,TGTGCCAGCAGCTTAAATTCGGGCCTCCTTAACTATGGCTACACCTTC,CASSLNSGLLNYGYTF
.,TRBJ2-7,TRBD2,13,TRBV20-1,TGCAGTGCTACCATGACTAGCGAGGGCGAGCAGTACTTC,CSATMTSEGEQYF
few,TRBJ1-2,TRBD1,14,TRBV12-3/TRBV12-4,TGTGCCAGCAGTGTACAGGGGGGGAACTATGGCTACACCTTC,CASSVQGGNYGYTF
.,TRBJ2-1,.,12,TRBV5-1,TGCGCCAGCAGCCTGGACTTAGGTGAGCAGTTCTTC,CASSLDLGEQFF
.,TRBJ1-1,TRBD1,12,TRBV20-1,TGCAGTGCTAGCCGGACAGGGACTGAAGCTTTCTTT,CSASRTGTEAFF
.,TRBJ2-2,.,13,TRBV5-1,TGCGCCAGCAGCTACAGGGAAACCGGGGAGCTGTTTTTT,CASSYRETGELFF
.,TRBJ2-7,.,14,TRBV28,TGTGCCAGCAGTCCACACCAGACACACTACGAGCAGTACTTC,CASSPHQTHYEQYF
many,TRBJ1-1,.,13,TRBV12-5,TGTGCTAGTGGCCCGCTCGAAGGGTCTGAAGCTTTCTTT,CASGPLEGSEAFF
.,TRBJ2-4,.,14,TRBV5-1,TGCGCCAGCAGCTTGGCGGGAAACAAAAACATTCAGTACTTC,CASSLAGNKNIQYF
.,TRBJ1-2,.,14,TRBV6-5,TGTGCCAGCAGTTACTCAGATCAGGGTTATGGCTACACCTTC,CASSYSDQGYGYTF
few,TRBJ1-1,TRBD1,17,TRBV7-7,TGTGCCAGCAGCTTAGAACAACGACAGGGGGCTAACACTGAAGCTTTCTTT,CASSLEQRQGANTEAFF
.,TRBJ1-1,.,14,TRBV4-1,TGCGCCAGCAGTACGGACTGGGTGAACACTGAAGCTTTCTTT,CASSTDWVNTEAFF
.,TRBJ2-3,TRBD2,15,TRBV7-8,TGTGCCAGCAGCTTATCGGGACTAGCCTCAGATACGCAGTATTTT,CASSLSGLASDTQYF
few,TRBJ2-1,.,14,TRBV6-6,TGTGCCAGCAGTTACTCTGAGGGGAGAGGTGAGCAGTTCTTC,CASSYSEGRGEQFF
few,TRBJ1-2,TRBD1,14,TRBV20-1,TGCAGTGCTATGACAGGGGGCGAGTGGCATGGCTACACCTTC,CSAMTGGEWHGYTF